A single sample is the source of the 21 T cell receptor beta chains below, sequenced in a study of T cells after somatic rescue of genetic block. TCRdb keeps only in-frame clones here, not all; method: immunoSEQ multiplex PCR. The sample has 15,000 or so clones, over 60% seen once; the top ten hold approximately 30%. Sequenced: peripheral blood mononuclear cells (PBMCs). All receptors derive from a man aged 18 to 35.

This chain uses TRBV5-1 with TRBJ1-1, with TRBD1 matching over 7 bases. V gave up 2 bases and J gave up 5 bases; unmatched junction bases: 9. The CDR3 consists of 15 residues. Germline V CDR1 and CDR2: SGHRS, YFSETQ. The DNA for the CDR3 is TGCGCCAGCAGCTTCGGAGGGGGCCTAGGGACTGAAGCTTTCTTT. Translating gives CASSFGGGLGTEAFF.

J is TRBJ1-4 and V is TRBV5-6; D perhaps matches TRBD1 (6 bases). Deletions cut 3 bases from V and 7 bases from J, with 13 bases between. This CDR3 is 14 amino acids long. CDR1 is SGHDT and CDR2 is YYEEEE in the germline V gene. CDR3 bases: TGTGCCAGCAGCTACAGGGTTTGGAGTGAAAAACTGTTTTTT. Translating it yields CASSYRVWSEKLFF.

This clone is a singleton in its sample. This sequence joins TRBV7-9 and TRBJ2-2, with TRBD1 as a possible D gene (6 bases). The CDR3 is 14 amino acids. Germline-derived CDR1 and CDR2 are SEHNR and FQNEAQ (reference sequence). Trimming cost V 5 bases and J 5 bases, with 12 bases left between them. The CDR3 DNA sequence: TGTGCCAGCAGCCCGACAGGTTTAACCGGGGAGCTGTTTTTT. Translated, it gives CASSPTGLTGELFF.

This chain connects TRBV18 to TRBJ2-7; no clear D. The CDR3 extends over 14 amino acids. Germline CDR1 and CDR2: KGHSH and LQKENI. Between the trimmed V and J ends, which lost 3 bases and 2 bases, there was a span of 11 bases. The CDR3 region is CASSPVRPPYEQYF. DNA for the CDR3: TGTGCCAGCTCACCCGTGAGGCCCCCCTACGAGCAGTACTTC.

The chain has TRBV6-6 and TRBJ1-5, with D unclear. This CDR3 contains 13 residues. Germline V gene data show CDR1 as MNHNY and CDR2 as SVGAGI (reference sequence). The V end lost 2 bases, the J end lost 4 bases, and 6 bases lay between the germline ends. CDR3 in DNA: TGTGCCAGCAGTTACGGGAGGAATCAGCCCCAGCATTTT. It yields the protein CASSYGRNQPQHF.

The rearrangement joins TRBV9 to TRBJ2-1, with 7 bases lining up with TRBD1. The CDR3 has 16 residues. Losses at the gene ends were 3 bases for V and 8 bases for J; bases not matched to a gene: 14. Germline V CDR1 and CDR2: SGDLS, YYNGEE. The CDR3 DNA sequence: TGTGCCAGCAGCGGCGAAACTCGGACAGGACAGGATGAGCAGTTCTTC. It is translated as CASSGETRTGQDEQFF. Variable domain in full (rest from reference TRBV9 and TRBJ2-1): DSGVTQTPKHLITATGQRVTLRCSPRSGDLSVYWYQQSLDQGLQFLIQYYNGEERAKGNILERFSAQQFPDLHSELNLSSLELGDSALYFCASSGETRTGQDEQFFGPGTRLTVL.

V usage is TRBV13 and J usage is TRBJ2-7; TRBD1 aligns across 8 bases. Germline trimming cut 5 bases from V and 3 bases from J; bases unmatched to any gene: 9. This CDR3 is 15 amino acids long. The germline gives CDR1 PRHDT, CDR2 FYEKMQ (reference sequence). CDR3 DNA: TGTGCCAGCAGCCCGGGGACAGGATTAGGCTACGAGCAGTACTTC. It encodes CASSPGTGLGYEQYF.

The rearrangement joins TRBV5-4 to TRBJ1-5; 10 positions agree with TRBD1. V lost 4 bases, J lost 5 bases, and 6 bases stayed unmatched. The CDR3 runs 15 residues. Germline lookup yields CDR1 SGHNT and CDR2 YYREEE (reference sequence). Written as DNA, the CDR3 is TGTGCCAGCAGCCGGGACAGGGGACTACATCAGCCCCAGCATTTT. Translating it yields CASSRDRGLHQPQHF.

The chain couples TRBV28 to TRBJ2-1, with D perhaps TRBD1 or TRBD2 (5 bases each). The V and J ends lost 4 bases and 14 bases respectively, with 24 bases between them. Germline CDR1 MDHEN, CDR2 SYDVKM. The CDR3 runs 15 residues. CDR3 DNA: TGTGCCAGCAGTTCGGGATGGGGGACCCACATCTGGGAGTTCTTC. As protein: CASSSGWGTHIWEFF.

In DNA form, the CDR3 reads TGTGCCAGCAGTTTAATTGACAGAATGAACACTGAAGCTTTCTTT. As protein: CASSLIDRMNTEAFF. The J gene is TRBJ1-1, the V gene TRBV28; TRBD1 might be the D (5 bases). CDR3 size: 15 residues. V was clipped by 2 bases and J by 0 bases, with 10 bases between them. The germline CDR1 and CDR2 sequences are MDHEN and SYDVKM.

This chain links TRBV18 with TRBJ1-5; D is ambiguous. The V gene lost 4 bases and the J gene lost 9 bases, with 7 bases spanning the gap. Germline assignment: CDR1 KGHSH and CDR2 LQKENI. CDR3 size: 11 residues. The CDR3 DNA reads TGTGCCAGCTCACTTCGATTGCCCCAGCATTTT. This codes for CASSLRLPQHF.

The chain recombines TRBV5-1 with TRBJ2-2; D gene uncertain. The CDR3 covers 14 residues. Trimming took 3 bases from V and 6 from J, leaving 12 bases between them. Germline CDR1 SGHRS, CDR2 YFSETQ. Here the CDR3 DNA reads TGCGCCAGCAGCTGGCCCTATGGGGCCGGGGAGCTGTTTTTT. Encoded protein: CASSWPYGAGELFF.

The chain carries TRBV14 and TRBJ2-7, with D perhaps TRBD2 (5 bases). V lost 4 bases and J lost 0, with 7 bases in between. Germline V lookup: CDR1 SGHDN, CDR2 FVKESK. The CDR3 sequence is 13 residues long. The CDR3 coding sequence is TGTGCCAGCAGCCGAGGACTCTCCTACGAGCAGTACTTC. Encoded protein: CASSRGLSYEQYF.

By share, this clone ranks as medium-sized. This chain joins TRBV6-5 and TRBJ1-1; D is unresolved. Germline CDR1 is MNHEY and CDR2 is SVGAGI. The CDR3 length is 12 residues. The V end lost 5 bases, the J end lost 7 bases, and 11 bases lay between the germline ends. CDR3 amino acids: CASSKPRGEAFF. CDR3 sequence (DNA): TGTGCCAGCAGTAAACCTCGGGGTGAAGCTTTCTTT.

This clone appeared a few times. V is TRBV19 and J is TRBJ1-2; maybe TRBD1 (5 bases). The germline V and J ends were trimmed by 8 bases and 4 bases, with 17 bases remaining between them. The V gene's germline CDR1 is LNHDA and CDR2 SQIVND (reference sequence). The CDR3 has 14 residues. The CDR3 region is CASEGAGTVYGYTF. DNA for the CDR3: TGTGCCAGTGAGGGTGCCGGGACGGTCTATGGCTACACCTTC. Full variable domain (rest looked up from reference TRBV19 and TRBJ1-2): DGGITQSPKYLFRKEGQNVTLSCEQNLNHDAMYWYRQDPGQGLRLIYYSQIVNDFQKGDIAEGYSVSREKKESFPLTVTSAQKNPTAFYLCASEGAGTVYGYTFGSGTRLTVV.

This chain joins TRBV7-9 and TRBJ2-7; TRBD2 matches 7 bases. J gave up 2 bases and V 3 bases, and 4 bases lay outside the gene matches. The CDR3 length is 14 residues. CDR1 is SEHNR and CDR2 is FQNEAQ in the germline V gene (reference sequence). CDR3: CASSFERGTYEQYF. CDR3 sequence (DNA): TGTGCCAGCAGCTTCGAGCGGGGAACCTACGAGCAGTACTTC.

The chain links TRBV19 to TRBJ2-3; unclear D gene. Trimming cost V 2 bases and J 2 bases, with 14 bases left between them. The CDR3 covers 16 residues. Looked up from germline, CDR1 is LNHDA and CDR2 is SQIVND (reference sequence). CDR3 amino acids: CASSIRSAHNTDTQYF. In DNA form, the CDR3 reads TGTGCCAGTAGTATAAGGTCGGCCCACAACACAGATACGCAGTATTTT.

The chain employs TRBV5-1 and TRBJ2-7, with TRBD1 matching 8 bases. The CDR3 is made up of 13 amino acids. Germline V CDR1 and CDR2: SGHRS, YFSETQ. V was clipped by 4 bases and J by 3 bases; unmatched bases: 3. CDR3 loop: CASSIGTGYEQYF. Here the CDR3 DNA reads TGCGCCAGCAGCATAGGGACAGGCTACGAGCAGTACTTC.

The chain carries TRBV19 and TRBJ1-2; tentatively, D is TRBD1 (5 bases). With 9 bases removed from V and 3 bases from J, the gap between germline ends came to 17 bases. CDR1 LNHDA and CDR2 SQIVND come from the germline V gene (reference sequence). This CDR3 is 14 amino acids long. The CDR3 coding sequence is TGTGCCAGCTCCCCAGCAGGGAATTACTATGGCTACACCTTC. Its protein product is CASSPAGNYYGYTF.

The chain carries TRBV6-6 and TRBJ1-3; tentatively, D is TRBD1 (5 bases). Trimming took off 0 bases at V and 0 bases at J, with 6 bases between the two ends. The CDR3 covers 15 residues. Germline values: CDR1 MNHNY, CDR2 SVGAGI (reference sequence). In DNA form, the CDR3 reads TGTGCCAGCAGTTACTCGCAGGGCTCTGGAAACACCATATATTTT. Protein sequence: CASSYSQGSGNTIYF.

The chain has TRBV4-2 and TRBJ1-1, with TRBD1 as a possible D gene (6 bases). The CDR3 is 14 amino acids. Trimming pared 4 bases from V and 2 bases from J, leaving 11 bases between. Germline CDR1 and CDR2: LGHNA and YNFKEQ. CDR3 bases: TGTGCCAGCAGCCCTAGGACAGTAAACACTGAAGCTTTCTTT. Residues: CASSPRTVNTEAFF.